Following are 10 T cell receptor beta chains from one sample sequenced in a study of blood T cell repertoires in COVID-19. Profiled with immunoSEQ multiplex PCR; TCRdb holds only in-frame clones, not every one. The sample gives around 370,000 clones, around nine tenths of which show up once; 6% to 8% is in the top ten. Sequencing input: peripheral blood. These receptors were collected from a woman in her sixties or seventies with COVID-19, enrolled during active disease.

Here the CDR3 reads CAWSGTGESPLHF. CDR3 bases: TGTGCCTGGAGTGGAACAGGGGAATCACCCCTCCACTTT. V and J are TRBV30 and TRBJ1-6; 7 nucleotides align to TRBD1. V dropped 1 base and J dropped 10; count of bases not matched to a gene: 4. CDR1 and CDR2 (germline): GTSNPN, SVGIG (reference sequence). The CDR3 covers 13 residues.

The chain combines TRBV21-1 with TRBJ1-2; the table gives TRBD1 as D, unverified against the DNA. TRBV21-1 is recorded as a pseudogene. The CDR3 is made up of 15 amino acids. CDR3 DNA: TGTGCCAGCAGCAAGGGCACAGGGGGCAATTCTGGCTACACCTTC. Translation: CASSKGTGGNSGYTF.

The chain joins TRBV7-2 to TRBJ1-2; 10 bases line up with TRBD1. There are 14 residues in the CDR3. V lost 5 bases, J lost 2 bases, and 2 bases stayed unmatched. The germline V gene encodes CDR1 SGHTA and CDR2 FQGNSA. The CDR3: CASSVGQGNYGYTF. CDR3 in DNA: TGTGCCAGCAGCGTGGGACAGGGGAACTATGGCTACACCTTC.

This rearrangement joins TRBV5-1 to TRBJ2-3, with a possible D match to TRBD2 (6 bases). This CDR3 has 16 residues. The germline gives CDR1 SGHRS, CDR2 YFSETQ. Trimming removed 5 bases from V and 2 bases from J, with 18 bases in between. The DNA for the CDR3 is TGCGCCAGCAGTCGGGCCGGGAGAAAATTCACAGATACGCAGTATTTT. Translated, it gives CASSRAGRKFTDTQYF.

The chain couples TRBV19 to TRBJ1-1, with a weak D call TRBD1 (5 bases). The CDR3 totals 19 residues. CDR1 LNHDA and CDR2 SQIVND come from the germline V gene (reference sequence). The V and J ends lost 1 base and 1 base respectively, with 22 bases between them. The CDR3 protein is CASSIAYQGKSLENTEAFF. CDR3 coding DNA: TGTGCCAGTAGTATAGCATACCAGGGCAAGTCGCTCGAGAACACTGAAGCTTTCTTT.

CDR3 amino acids: CASSYSRGQGEAFF. In nucleotides, the CDR3 is TGTGCCAGCAGTTACTCGAGGGGACAGGGGGAAGCTTTCTTT. The chain joins TRBV6-5 to TRBJ1-1, with 10 bases that match TRBD1. V was pared by 0 bases and J by 8 bases, with 3 bases of the junction left unmatched. The CDR3 runs to 14 residues. Germline V gene lookup returns CDR1 MNHEY and CDR2 SVGAGI.

The gene calls are TRBV12-3 or TRBV12-4 and TRBJ1-5, with a weak D call TRBD1 (5 bases). Trimming removed 3 bases at V and 7 bases at J, with 10 bases between. The CDR3 extends over 13 amino acids. As DNA, the CDR3 is TGTGCCAGCAGTTTGCAGGGTTGGCAGCCCCAGCATTTT. This translates into CASSLQGWQPQHF.

The V call is TRBV5-6, the J call TRBJ1-5; D may be TRBD1 (5 bases). V gave up 2 bases and J gave up 7 bases, with 16 bases separating them. Germline V gene data show CDR1 as SGHDT and CDR2 as YYEEEE. This CDR3 is built from 15 residues. The CDR3 DNA is TGTGCCAGCAGCTTATACGGGCAGGGAACGCAGCCCCAGCATTTT. Its translation: CASSLYGQGTQPQHF. The whole variable domain, filled in from reference TRBV5-6 and TRBJ1-5, reads DAGVTQSPTHLIKTRGQQVTLRCSPKSGHDTVSWYQQALGQGPQFIFQYYEEEERQRGNFPDRFSGHQFPNYSSELNVNALLLGDSALYLCASSLYGQGTQPQHFGDGTRLSIL.

The chain joins TRBV11-2 to TRBJ2-7; D may be TRBD1 (6 bases). The CDR3 runs to 13 residues. The V end was cut by 6 bases, the J end by 4 bases, with 13 bases between. From germline, CDR1 is SGHAT and CDR2 FQNNGV. Here the CDR3 reads CASSIYRAYEQYF. For the CDR3, the DNA is TGTGCCAGCAGTATTTACAGGGCGTACGAGCAGTACTTC.

This chain uses TRBV27 with TRBJ1-4; D possibly corresponds to TRBD1 (5 bases). This CDR3 region has 15 residues. Trimming stripped 4 bases from V and 0 bases from J, with 9 bases between. Looked up from germline, CDR1 is MNHEY and CDR2 is SMNVEV (reference sequence). In DNA, the CDR3 is TGTGCCAGCAGTTCAAGGGGTGCAACTAATGAAAAACTGTTTTTT. Translated, it gives CASSSRGATNEKLFF.